This T cell receptor beta chain was sequenced for a study of beta chain features in type 1 diabetes. J lost 2 bases, V lost 2 bases, and 4 bases had no gene match. The germline V gene has CDR1 SNHLY and CDR2 FYNNEI. The CDR3 loop spans 15 amino acids. Central memory, naive, regulatory and stem cell-like memory CD4+ cells were sorted by CD45RO/CCR7/CD25/CD127/CD95/CD27. All of the isolated RNA was reverse transcribed, so expressed TCRB transcripts were sequenced. Measured with immunoSEQ multiplex PCR; TCRdb has only the in-frame clones, and not every one. Here the sample spans 130,000 to 150,000 clones, about 10% being singletons.

V and J are TRBV2 and TRBJ2-3, with 7 bases lining up with TRBD1. Sample: naive CD4+ T cells from blood. The TCR comes from a man in his late teens or twenties in good health. Here the CDR3 DNA reads TGTGCCAGCAGTGAACCGGGACAGTTCACAGATACGCAGTATTTT. It yields the protein CASSEPGQFTDTQYF.